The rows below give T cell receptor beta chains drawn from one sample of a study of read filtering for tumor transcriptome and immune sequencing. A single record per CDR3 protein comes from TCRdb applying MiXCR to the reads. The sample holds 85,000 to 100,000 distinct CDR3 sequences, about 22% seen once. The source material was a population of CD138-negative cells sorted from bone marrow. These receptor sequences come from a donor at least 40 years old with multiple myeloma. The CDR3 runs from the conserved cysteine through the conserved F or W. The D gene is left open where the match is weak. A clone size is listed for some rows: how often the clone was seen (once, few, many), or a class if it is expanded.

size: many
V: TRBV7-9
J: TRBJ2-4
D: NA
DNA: TGTGCCAGCAGCTTAAGTTACGGCGAAAACATTCAGTACTTC
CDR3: CASSLSYGENIQYF

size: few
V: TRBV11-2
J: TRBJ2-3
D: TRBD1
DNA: TGTGCCAGCAGCACCCGGGACAGGGGACTATCCACAGATACGCAGTATTTT
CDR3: CASSTRDRGLSTDTQYF

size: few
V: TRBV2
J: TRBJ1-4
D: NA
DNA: TGTGCCAGCAGTGATAACATTCGGGAAAAACTGTTTTTT
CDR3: CASSDNIREKLFF

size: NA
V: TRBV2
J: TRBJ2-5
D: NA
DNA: TGTGCCAGCAGTGTCGGACTAAAAGAGACCCAGTACTTC
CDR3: CASSVGLKETQYF

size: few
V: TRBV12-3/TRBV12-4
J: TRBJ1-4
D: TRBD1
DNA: TGTGCCAGCAGTTCCCCACTCGGTGGACAGGGGTTTGATCTCTGGGAAAAACTGTTTTTT
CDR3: CASSSPLGGQGFDLWEKLFF

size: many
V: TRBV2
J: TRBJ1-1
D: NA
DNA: TGTGCCAGCAGTGAAGGGCAGGAAGCTTTCTTT
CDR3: CASSEGQEAFF

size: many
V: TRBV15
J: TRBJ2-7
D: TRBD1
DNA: TGTGCCACCAGCACCCGGACAGGGTCGCACGAGCAGTACTTC
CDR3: CATSTRTGSHEQYF

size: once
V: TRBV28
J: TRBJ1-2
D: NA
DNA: TGTGCCAGCAGTCCTGGGGGGCTCGGGCACAATGGCTACACCTTC
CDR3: CASSPGGLGHNGYTF

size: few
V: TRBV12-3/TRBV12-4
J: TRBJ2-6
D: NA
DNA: TGTGCCAGCAGTTTATGGCAATACTCTGGGGCCAACGTCCTGACTTTC
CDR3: CASSLWQYSGANVLTF

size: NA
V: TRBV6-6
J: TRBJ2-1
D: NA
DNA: TGTGCCAGCAGTTACAGAGGGGACAATGAGCAGTTCTTC
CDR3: CASSYRGDNEQFF

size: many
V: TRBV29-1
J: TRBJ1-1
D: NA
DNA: TGCAGCTTCGGGGTGGACACTGAAGCTTTCTTT
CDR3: CSFGVDTEAFF

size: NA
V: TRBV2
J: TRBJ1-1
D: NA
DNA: TGTGCCAGCAGTGAAAGGGGCTCCCGAGAAGCTTTCTTT
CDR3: CASSERGSREAFF

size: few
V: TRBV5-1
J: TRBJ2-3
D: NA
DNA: TGCGCCAGCAGCTTGGGCTCGTTCACAGATACGCAGTATTTT
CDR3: CASSLGSFTDTQYF

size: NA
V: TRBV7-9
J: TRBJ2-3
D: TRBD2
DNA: TGTGCCAGCAGCAGGAGCGGGGGTACGACAGATACGCAGTATTTT
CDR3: CASSRSGGTTDTQYF

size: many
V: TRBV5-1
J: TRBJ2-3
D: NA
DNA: TGCGCCAGCAGCCGTTCAGATACGCAGTATTTT
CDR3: CASSRSDTQYF

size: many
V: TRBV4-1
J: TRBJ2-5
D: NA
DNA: TGCGCCAGCAGCCCAGCCGGGGCAGTCCAAGAGACCCAGTACTTC
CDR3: CASSPAGAVQETQYF

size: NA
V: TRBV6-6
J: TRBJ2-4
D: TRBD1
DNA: TGTGCCAGCAGTCACTCAGGGGGCGTCGGTGCCAAAAACATTCAGTACTTC
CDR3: CASSHSGGVGAKNIQYF

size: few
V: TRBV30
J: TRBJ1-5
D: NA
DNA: TGTGCCTGGAGCCCTGACAGAGATCAGCCCCAGCATTTT
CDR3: CAWSPDRDQPQHF

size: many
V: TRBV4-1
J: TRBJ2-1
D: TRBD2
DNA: TGCGCCAGCAGCCAAGCTACTAGCGGGGACTCTAATGAGCAGTTCTTC
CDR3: CASSQATSGDSNEQFF

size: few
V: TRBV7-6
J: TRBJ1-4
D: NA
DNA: TGTGCCAGCAGCCACCAGGGGCCAGCAACTAATGAAAAACTGTTTTTT
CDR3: CASSHQGPATNEKLFF

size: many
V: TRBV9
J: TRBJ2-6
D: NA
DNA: TGTGCCAGCAGCGTAGCCGGGAGTGGGGCCAACGTCCTGACTTTC
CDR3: CASSVAGSGANVLTF

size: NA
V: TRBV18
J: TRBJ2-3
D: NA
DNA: TGTGCCAGCTCAACCCAACCTAGTTTAAGCGTTCCAGATACGCAGTATTTT
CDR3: CASSTQPSLSVPDTQYF

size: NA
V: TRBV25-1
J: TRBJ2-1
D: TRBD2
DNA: TGTGCCAGCAGTGATCTGACTAGCGGGGGGGCTTGGGATGAGCAGTTCTTT
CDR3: CASSDLTSGGAWDEQFF

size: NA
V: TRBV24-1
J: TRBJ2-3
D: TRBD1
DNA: TGTGCCACCAGTGATCGACTCAAGGGGGCCCGTGGTTCGCAGTATTTT
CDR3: CATSDRLKGARGSQYF

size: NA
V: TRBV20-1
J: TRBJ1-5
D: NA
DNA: TGCAGTGCTACTCGGTCCAGCAATCAGCCCCAGCATTTT
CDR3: CSATRSSNQPQHF

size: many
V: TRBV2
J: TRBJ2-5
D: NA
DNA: TGTGCCAGCAGGTCGGATCAAGAGACCCAGTACTTC
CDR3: CASRSDQETQYF

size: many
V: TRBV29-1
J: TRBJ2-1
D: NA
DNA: TGCAGCGTTGGGGGCGGGGCCCAAGGCCTCTACAATGAGCAGTTCTTC
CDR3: CSVGGGAQGLYNEQFF

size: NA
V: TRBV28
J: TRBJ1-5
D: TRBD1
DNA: TGTGCCAGCCATACCGGGACAGGGTCGAATCAGCCCCAGCATTTT
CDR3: CASHTGTGSNQPQHF

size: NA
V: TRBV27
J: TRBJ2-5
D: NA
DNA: TGTGCCAGCAGCTCCCACGGGGCAGCTCAAGAGACCCAGTACTTC
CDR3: CASSSHGAAQETQYF

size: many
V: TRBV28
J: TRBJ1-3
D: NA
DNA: TGTGCCAGCAGGTACGAGGGCAACTCTGGAAACACCATATATTTT
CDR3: CASRYEGNSGNTIYF

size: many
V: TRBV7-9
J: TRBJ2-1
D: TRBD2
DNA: TGTGCCAGCAGCTTATCTGCGGGGGATGAGCAGTTCTTC
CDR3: CASSLSAGDEQFF

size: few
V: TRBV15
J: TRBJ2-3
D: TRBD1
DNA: TGTGCCACCAGCAGAGATAAGGGACAGGGCACAGATACGCAGTATTTT
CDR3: CATSRDKGQGTDTQYF

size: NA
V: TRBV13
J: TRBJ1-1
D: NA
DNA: TGTGCCAGCAGCTACCGGCGCCAGTTCCCTGAAGCTTTCTTT
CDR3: CASSYRRQFPEAFF

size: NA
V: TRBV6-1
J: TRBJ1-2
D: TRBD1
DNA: TGTGCCAGCAAGGGGGCGGGACCCGACTATGGCTACACCTTC
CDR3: CASKGAGPDYGYTF

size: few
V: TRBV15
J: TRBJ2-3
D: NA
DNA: TGTGCCACCAGCAGAGATGACCCTACGGATACGCAGTATTTT
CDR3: CATSRDDPTDTQYF

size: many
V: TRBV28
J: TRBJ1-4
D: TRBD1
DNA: TGTGCCAGCACTCCAGTGACAGGGAGACGAGAAAAACTGTTTTTT
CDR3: CASTPVTGRREKLFF

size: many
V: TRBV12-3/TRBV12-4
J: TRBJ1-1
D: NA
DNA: TGTGCCAGCAGCCCCCCGGGGGGCACTGAAGCTTTCTTT
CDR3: CASSPPGGTEAFF

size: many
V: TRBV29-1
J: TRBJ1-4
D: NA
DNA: TGCAGCGTTGTTGACCCAACGACTAATGAAAAACTGTTTTTT
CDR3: CSVVDPTTNEKLFF

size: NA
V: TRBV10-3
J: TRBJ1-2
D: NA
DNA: TGTGCCATCAGTGATCGTTTGAACTATGGCTACACCTTC
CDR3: CAISDRLNYGYTF

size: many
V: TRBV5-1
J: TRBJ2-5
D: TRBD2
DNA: TGCGCCAGCAGCTTGGCTAGCGGGGAGACCCAGTACTTC
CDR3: CASSLASGETQYF

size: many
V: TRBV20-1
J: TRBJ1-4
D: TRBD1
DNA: TGCAGTGCTAGTCGAGGGGGCGACGAAAAACTGTTTTTT
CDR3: CSASRGGDEKLFF

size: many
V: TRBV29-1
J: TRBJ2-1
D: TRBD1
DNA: TGCAGCGTGAAGGGACAGGATTACAATGAGCAGTTCTTC
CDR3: CSVKGQDYNEQFF

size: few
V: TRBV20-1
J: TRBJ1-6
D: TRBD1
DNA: TGCAGTGCCGGACAGGGTAGGAATTCACCCCTCCACTTT
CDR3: CSAGQGRNSPLHF

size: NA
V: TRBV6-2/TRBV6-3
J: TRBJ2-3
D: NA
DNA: TGTACCAGCAGTCCCCGGACAGTCAATCAGCCCCAGTATTTT
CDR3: CTSSPRTVNQPQYF

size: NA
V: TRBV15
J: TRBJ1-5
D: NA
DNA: TGTGCCACCAGCAGAGACCCCCGGGGTTCTGCCGGTCGGAGCCCCAATCAGCCCCAGCATTTT
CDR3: CATSRDPRGSAGRSPNQPQHF

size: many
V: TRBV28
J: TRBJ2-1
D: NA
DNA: TGTGCCAGCAGGAGCGGGGACAGATCCAATGAGCAGTTCTTC
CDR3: CASRSGDRSNEQFF

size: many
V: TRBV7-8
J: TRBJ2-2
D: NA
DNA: TGTGCCAGCAGCTACGGGACACTGAACACCGGGGAGCTGTTTTTT
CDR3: CASSYGTLNTGELFF

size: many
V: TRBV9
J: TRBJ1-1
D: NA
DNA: TGTGCCAGCAGCGTAGCTAGCGGGGGCCAAACTGAAGCTTTCTTT
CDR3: CASSVASGGQTEAFF

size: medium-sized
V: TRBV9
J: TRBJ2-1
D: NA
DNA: TGTGCCAGCAGCGTAGAGGGGACGTCCTACAATGAGCAGTTCTTC
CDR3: CASSVEGTSYNEQFF

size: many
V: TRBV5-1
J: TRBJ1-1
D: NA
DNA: TGCGCCAGCAGCTCGGGACCGTCACCTGAAGCTTTCTTT
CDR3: CASSSGPSPEAFF

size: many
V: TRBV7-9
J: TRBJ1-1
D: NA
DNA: TGTGCCAGCAGCTCGGATGGGGGAACACGGCGAGCTTTCTTT
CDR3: CASSSDGGTRRAFF

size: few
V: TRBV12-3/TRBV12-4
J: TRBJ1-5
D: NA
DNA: TGTGCCAGCCAGGACGGGGGATATAGCAATCAGCCCCAGCATTTT
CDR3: CASQDGGYSNQPQHF